These 7 T cell receptor beta chains share one sample of origin, sequenced in a study of somatic mutations in cytotoxic T cells in rheumatoid arthritis. Using immunoSEQ multiplex PCR, the repertoire was profiled, and TCRdb retains in-frame clones only, with some absent. The data hold 3,000 or so clones, with around 90% observed a single time. The sequenced material came from CD8+ T cells sorted from blood. The receptors stem from a young woman with rheumatoid arthritis.

The chain joins TRBV12-5 to TRBJ2-3; 7 bases match TRBD2. The CDR3 loop spans 16 amino acids. Germline V lookup: CDR1 LGHNT, CDR2 FRNRAP. Trimming removed 4 bases from V and 4 bases from J; junction bases left unmatched: 11. CDR3 loop: CASGSSLGRASDTQYF. CDR3 sequence (DNA): TGTGCTAGTGGTTCCTCGCTAGGGAGGGCCTCAGATACGCAGTATTTT. The full variable domain, completed using reference TRBV12-5 and TRBJ2-3, is DARVTQTPRHKVTEMGQEVTMRCQPILGHNTVFWYRQTMMQGLELLAYFRNRAPLDDSGMPKDRFSAEMPDATLATLKIQPSEPRDSAVYFCASGSSLGRASDTQYFGPGTRLTVL.

V usage is TRBV4-3 and J usage is TRBJ2-7; D is uncertain. With 3 bases removed from V and 2 bases from J, the gap between germline ends came to 17 bases. Germline V gene data show CDR1 as LGHNA and CDR2 as YSLEER. This CDR3 has 16 residues. The CDR3 DNA follows: TGCGCCAGCAGCCACGTCCTTGGAGTTGGCCCCTACGAGCAGTACTTC. This codes for CASSHVLGVGPYEQYF.

This chain connects TRBV11-2 to TRBJ1-1, with a weak D call TRBD1 (5 bases). The CDR3 contains 14 residues. Germline CDR1 SGHAT, CDR2 FQNNGV. The V end was cut by 0 bases, the J end by 3 bases, with 8 bases between. CDR3 residues: CASSLDAGDTEAFF. CDR3 nucleotide sequence: TGTGCCAGCAGCTTAGATGCGGGGGACACTGAAGCTTTCTTT.

This chain joins TRBV6-5 and TRBJ2-7; D gene uncertain. The CDR3 covers 14 residues. The V gene lost 0 bases and the J gene lost 2 bases, with 8 bases spanning the gap. Germline lookup yields CDR1 MNHEY and CDR2 SVGAGI. The CDR3 sequence: CASSYSITPYEQYF. In DNA, the CDR3 is TGTGCCAGCAGTTACTCGATCACACCCTACGAGCAGTACTTC.

The gene calls are TRBV28 and TRBJ2-1, with 16 bases aligning to TRBD2. Germline CDR1 and CDR2: MDHEN and SYDVKM. This CDR3 has 22 amino acids. The junction had 15 bases not matched to a gene; V was cut back by 3 bases and J by 1 base. CDR3 DNA sequence: TGTGCCAGCAGTTTCCCACGGACTGACATGGGACTAGCGGGAGGGTCCTACAATGAGCAGTTCTTC. It yields the protein CASSFPRTDMGLAGGSYNEQFF. Full variable domain (outside the CDR3, taken from reference TRBV28 and TRBJ2-1): DVKVTQSSRYLVKRTGEKVFLECVQDMDHENMFWYRQDPGLGLRLIYFSYDVKMKEKGDIPEGYSVSREKKERFSLILESASTNQTSMYLCASSFPRTDMGLAGGSYNEQFFGPGTRLTVL.

The V and J genes are TRBV15 and TRBJ1-1; D is undetermined. V was pared by 0 bases and J by 1 base, with 6 bases between. CDR1 is LNHNV, CDR2 YYDKDF, per germline (reference sequence). The CDR3 has 14 amino acids. CDR3 DNA: TGTGCCACCAGCAGAGATGTCGGGAACACTGAAGCTTTCTTT. It codes for CATSRDVGNTEAFF.

The chain uses TRBV4-1 and TRBJ1-2, with D tentatively TRBD1 (6 bases). Trimming left V 5 bases short and J 4 bases short, with 17 bases between. Germline lookup yields CDR1 MGHRA and CDR2 YSYEKL. The CDR3 is 15 residues long. CDR3 in amino acids: CASSARTEGVYGYTF. CDR3 bases: TGCGCCAGCAGCGCCCGGACAGAGGGGGTCTATGGCTACACCTTC.